Listed below are T cell receptor beta chains from one sample, sequenced in a study of human T cells and chemical hapten exposure. Each CDR3 protein is one row after TCRdb ran MiXCR on the RACE reads. Here the sample spans approximately 91,000 distinct CDR3 sequences, approximately 10% being singletons. The specimen was whole blood, collected in connection with sensitization to the hapten diphenylcyclopropenone (DPC). These receptor sequences come from a man between 18 and 35 years old with alopecia areata. Some clones in this sample may be carry-over from other donors' samples. Both conserved end residues are part of each CDR3. Fields, in order: J gene, V gene, clone size, D gene, CDR3 DNA, CDR3 protein. The D gene is left open where the match is weak. Clone sizes are given selectively: once, few, many, or a class where the clone is expanded.

TRBJ1-6 | TRBV19 | many | . | TGTGCCAGTAGTATGGGGGACGGTGCCCATTCACCCCTCCACTTT | CASSMGDGAHSPLHF
TRBJ2-1 | TRBV5-5 | few | . | TGTGCCAGCAGCTCGGGCTGGGTGGGCGATGAGCAGTTCTTC | CASSSGWVGDEQFF
TRBJ2-1 | TRBV6-5 | . | TRBD2 | TGTGCCAGCAGGCGGGAGGACCGCCGGGAGTTCTTC | CASRREDRREFF
TRBJ2-3 | TRBV10-3 | many | TRBD1 | TGTGCCATATTACCGGGACAGGGCCGCACAGATACGCAGTATTTT | CAILPGQGRTDTQYF
TRBJ2-5 | TRBV7-9 | many | TRBD1 | TGTGCCAGCAGCCCTAGGGACAGGGCGGTGGAGACCCAGTACTTC | CASSPRDRAVETQYF
TRBJ2-1 | TRBV20-1 | . | . | TGCAGTGCTAGGGATCATCGGAATGACGAGCAGTTCTTC | CSARDHRNDEQFF
TRBJ2-1 | TRBV3-1 | few | TRBD2 | TGTGCCAGCAGGGGAATGACTAGCGGGGCGATATACAATGAGCAGTTCTTC | CASRGMTSGAIYNEQFF
TRBJ1-5 | TRBV20-1 | many | TRBD1 | TGCAGTGCTAGAGCAGGGGGGCAGCCCCAGCATTTT | CSARAGGQPQHF
TRBJ1-2 | TRBV7-3 | few | . | TGTGCCAGCAGCCTTGGGTCCGAGAACTATGGCTACACCTTC | CASSLGSENYGYTF
TRBJ2-2 | TRBV3-1 | . | . | TGTGCCAGCAGCCAAGCCGGGGTCGGGGAGCTGTTTTTT | CASSQAGVGELFF
TRBJ2-3 | TRBV4-3 | . | TRBD2 | TGCGCCAGCAGCCGAGACATGGGGGGGACAGATACGCAGTATTTT | CASSRDMGGTDTQYF
TRBJ1-4 | TRBV7-6 | . | . | TGTGCCAGCAGCTTTAGCCGGGGTCCTAATGAAAAACTGTTTTTT | CASSFSRGPNEKLFF
TRBJ1-2 | TRBV29-1 | many | TRBD1 | TGCAGCGGGGGACAGAACTATGGCTACACCTTC | CSGGQNYGYTF
TRBJ1-1 | TRBV24-1 | few | . | TGTGCCACCAGTGATTTGCCGATCGGACAGCCTTCCTCGAATTTGAACACTGAAGCTTTCTTT | CATSDLPIGQPSSNLNTEAFF
TRBJ2-3 | TRBV29-1 | . | TRBD2 | TGCAGCGGCGGGGGGGCGGAAACAGATACGCAGTATTTT | CSGGGAETDTQYF
TRBJ1-3 | TRBV10-3 | . | TRBD1 | TGTGCCATCAGTGCCCACGGGGACAGCCTCCGCCGACTCTTCTCTGGAAACACCATATATTTT | CAISAHGDSLRRLFSGNTIYF
TRBJ2-5 | TRBV11-2 | few | . | TGTGCCAGCAGCTTAGAAGGGACTCGAGCAGGGACCCAGTACTTC | CASSLEGTRAGTQYF
TRBJ2-1 | TRBV7-9 | . | . | TGTGCCAGCAGCTTACGCAGAGACAATGAGCAGTTCTTC | CASSLRRDNEQFF
TRBJ1-2 | TRBV29-1 | few | . | TGCAGCGCAGAAAGGGACAACAGTACCCCAGACTATGGCTACACCTTC | CSAERDNSTPDYGYTF
TRBJ2-7 | TRBV21-1 | few | . | TGTGCCAGCAGCTTTACGGAGGGACAGGGTCAGTTGCAGTACTTC | CASSFTEGQGQLQYF
TRBJ1-1 | TRBV7-9 | . | TRBD1 | TGTGCCAGCACCAACGTAGCCTTTTTTAGACAGGGGGAAAACACTGAAGCTTTCTTT | CASTNVAFFRQGENTEAFF
TRBJ1-1 | TRBV9 | . | . | TGTGCCAGCAGCGTAGGGACACTGAACACTGAAGCTTTCTTT | CASSVGTLNTEAFF
TRBJ2-7 | TRBV5-5 | few | . | TGTGCCAGCAGCCCCGGACAATCCTACGAGCAGTACTTC | CASSPGQSYEQYF
TRBJ1-5 | TRBV7-3 | . | . | TGTGCCAGCAGCTTAACGGCAGATCAGCCCCAGCATTTT | CASSLTADQPQHF
TRBJ1-5 | TRBV20-1 | few | TRBD1 | TGCAGTGCTACCGAAGGGGGCGATCAGCCCCAGCATTTT | CSATEGGDQPQHF
TRBJ1-1 | TRBV2 | few | . | TGTGCCAGCAGTGAAGGCGGGGGCAGGAGGGCTTTCTTT | CASSEGGGRRAFF
TRBJ2-5 | TRBV19 | . | TRBD1 | TGTGCCAGTACCCGAAGACAGGGCGAGGAGACCCAGTACTTC | CASTRRQGEETQYF
TRBJ1-2 | TRBV20-1 | . | . | TGCAGTGCTAGAGATTTATGGGAAACCGCCTATGGCTACACCTTC | CSARDLWETAYGYTF
TRBJ1-5 | TRBV7-9 | . | . | TGTGCCAGCAGCTTGGCGACAGGCATGGGCAATCAGCCCCAGCATTTT | CASSLATGMGNQPQHF
TRBJ1-4 | TRBV6-5 | many | . | TGTGCCAGCAGGTCCGAGGGGACGGCTACGGAAAAACTGTTTTTT | CASRSEGTATEKLFF
TRBJ1-4 | TRBV7-6 | . | TRBD1 | TGTGCCAGCAGCTTAGATGGGACAGGGGGCGAAAAACTGTTTTTT | CASSLDGTGGEKLFF
TRBJ1-1 | TRBV7-2 | few | . | TGTGCCAGCAGCCTTTTAATGGGGACTGAAGCTTTCTTT | CASSLLMGTEAFF
TRBJ2-5 | TRBV5-4 | . | . | TGTGCCAGCAGCTTACTCCTCTTCAGCGGAAAAGCTACAGAGACCCAGTACTTC | CASSLLLFSGKATETQYF
TRBJ1-6 | TRBV7-3 | . | . | TGTGCCAGCAGCTTAAGTGGACAGCCTAATTCACCCCTCCACTTT | CASSLSGQPNSPLHF